The T cell receptor beta chain under discussion was sequenced for a study of cytomegalovirus exposure and HLA in healthy donors. The CDR3 has 17 residues. Germline CDR1 MNHNS, CDR2 SASEGT. Deletions cut 1 base from V and 1 base from J, with 16 bases between. TCRdb's table, derived via immunoSEQ multiplex PCR, lists solely in-frame clones and lacks some. The table records 100,000 to 150,000 clones, roughly nine tenths of them present only once. Material for sequencing was PBMCs. The rearrangement uses TRBV6-1 and TRBJ2-5; D perhaps matches TRBD1 (5 bases). This TCR was recovered from a man aged 18 to 29 in good health and CMV-seropositive. CDR3 sequence: CASSEGYWGSPQETQYF. As DNA, the CDR3 is TGTGCCAGCAGTGAAGGGTACTGGGGCAGTCCCCAAGAGACCCAGTACTTC.